Here is one T cell receptor beta chain with its context. This sample was included in a study of OX40 agonist ivuxolimab in advanced cancers. Assay: immunoSEQ multiplex PCR; the TCRdb copy retains only in-frame clones and omits some. The repertoire holds about 79,000 clones, with around 94% as singletons. Germline values: CDR1 MGHRA, CDR2 YSYEKL. Trimming left V 1 base short and J 3 bases short, with 12 bases between. The CDR3 is made up of 16 amino acids. Autoimmune disease history or systemic immunosuppression led to patient exclusion. The material sequenced was CD4+ or CD8+ T cells sorted from blood, taken in a trial of the OX40 agonist ivuxolimab. This sequence was found in an adult with an advanced solid tumor such as melanoma, head and neck, liver or kidney cancer. The rearrangement links TRBV4-1 to TRBJ2-2; TRBD2 might be the D (5 bases). Here the CDR3 DNA reads TGCGCCAGCAGCCAAGGGTGGGCGGGCTACACCGGGGAGCTGTTTTTT. Translated: CASSQGWAGYTGELFF.